One sample yielded the 25 T cell receptor beta chains listed below, sequenced in a study of T cell changes during pregnancy in multiple sclerosis. Assay used: immunoSEQ multiplex PCR; TCRdb lists only in-frame clones, some missing. The repertoire holds about 44,000 clones, roughly 92% seen once, with 0.55% to 0.7% in the top ten. The material sequenced was CD4+ T cells from peripheral blood mononuclear cells, taken in the first trimester of pregnancy. Receptor source: a female donor with multiple sclerosis, enrolled in a pregnancy study.

The chain has TRBV29-1 and TRBJ2-1; perhaps TRBD2 as D (6 bases). V was trimmed by 4 bases and J by 9 bases, leaving 7 bases between them. This CDR3 has 10 residues. The V gene's germline CDR1 is SQVTM and CDR2 ANQGSEA. The CDR3 DNA follows: TGCAGCGTTGTCGGGAGTGAGCAGTTCTTC. This encodes CSVVGSEQFF.

This clone has a handful of counts. The chain joins TRBV30 to TRBJ2-3, with 8 bases that match TRBD1. The CDR3 runs to 16 residues. Trimming removed 2 bases from V and 4 bases from J; junction bases left unmatched: 11. Per the germline V gene, CDR1 is GTSNPN and CDR2 is SVGIG (reference sequence). The CDR3 protein is CAWSYAGTGNSDTQYF. The CDR3 region has the DNA TGTGCCTGGAGTTATGCCGGGACAGGAAATTCAGATACGCAGTATTTT.

The J gene is TRBJ2-1, the V gene TRBV5-6; 8 bases match TRBD1. V was pared by 0 bases and J by 4 bases, with 0 bases of the junction left unmatched. The germline V gene has CDR1 SGHDT and CDR2 YYEEEE. This CDR3 is built from 14 residues. The CDR3 here is CASSLGTGYNEQFF. As DNA, the CDR3 is TGTGCCAGCAGCTTGGGGACAGGGTACAATGAGCAGTTCTTC.

J is TRBJ1-3 and V is TRBV28, with D hard to call. Germline V gene sequence: CDR1 MDHEN, CDR2 SYDVKM. The V end lost 6 bases, the J end lost 2 bases, and 14 bases lay between the germline ends. The CDR3 contains 15 residues. Here the CDR3 reads CASSRDMVPGNTIYF. In DNA form, the CDR3 reads TGTGCCAGCAGCCGTGACATGGTTCCTGGAAACACCATATATTTT. Full variable domain (rest looked up from reference TRBV28 and TRBJ1-3): DVKVTQSSRYLVKRTGEKVFLECVQDMDHENMFWYRQDPGLGLRLIYFSYDVKMKEKGDIPEGYSVSREKKERFSLILESASTNQTSMYLCASSRDMVPGNTIYFGEGSWLTVV.

V gene TRBV5-1 combines with J gene TRBJ1-3, with D unresolved. The CDR3 totals 14 residues. Between the trimmed V and J ends, which lost 4 bases and 4 bases, there was a span of 12 bases. The germline gives CDR1 SGHRS, CDR2 YFSETQ. CDR3 sequence reads: CASSAVGVGNTIYF. The CDR3 DNA reads TGCGCCAGCAGCGCCGTCGGGGTCGGAAACACCATATATTTT.

The chain combines TRBV14 with TRBJ2-2; 8 bases fit TRBD1. Trimming took 3 bases from V and 4 from J; bases not matched to a gene: 4. CDR3 length: 15 amino acids. CDR1 and CDR2 (germline): SGHDN, FVKESK. This CDR3 reads CASSQRQGSTGELFF. In DNA form, the CDR3 reads TGTGCCAGCAGCCAGCGACAGGGGAGCACCGGGGAGCTGTTTTTT.

This clone showed up just a few times. The V call is TRBV5-1, the J call TRBJ2-3, with no clear D. The CDR3 covers 15 residues. Between the trimmed V and J ends, which lost 4 bases and 0 bases, there was a span of 12 bases. Germline V CDR1 and CDR2: SGHRS, YFSETQ. The CDR3 spells CASSPQPISTDTQYF. In DNA form, the CDR3 reads TGCGCCAGCAGCCCACAGCCAATTAGCACAGATACGCAGTATTTT.

V and J are TRBV29-1 and TRBJ2-5; D not resolved. V lost 4 bases and J 4 bases, leaving 13 bases between the germline ends. CDR1 and CDR2 from the germline V gene are SQVTM and ANQGSEA. This CDR3 has 13 amino acids. CDR3 sequence (DNA): TGCAGCGTTGCAGCGTACGGTCCAGAGACCCAGTACTTC. Translated: CSVAAYGPETQYF.

The chain uses TRBV13 and TRBJ2-7; possibly TRBD1 for D (5 bases). Trimming left V 0 bases short and J 2 bases short, with 8 bases between. The V gene's germline CDR1 is PRHDT and CDR2 FYEKMQ (reference sequence). The CDR3 contains 14 residues. The CDR3 DNA sequence: TGTGCCAGCAGCTTAGGACAGGCTACCTACGAGCAGTACTTC. Protein product: CASSLGQATYEQYF.

This sequence joins TRBV14 and TRBJ1-2; D is uncertain. V lost 1 base to trimming and J lost 2 bases, with 11 bases between them. The germline V gene has CDR1 SGHDN and CDR2 FVKESK. The CDR3 extends over 15 amino acids. CDR3 in amino acids: CASSQASRSNYGYTF. As DNA, the CDR3 is TGTGCCAGCAGCCAAGCGAGCAGGTCAAACTATGGCTACACCTTC.

The chain combines TRBV6-6 with TRBJ2-7; D remains unclear. Trimming took off 6 bases at V and 4 bases at J, with 10 bases between the two ends. CDR1 MNHNY and CDR2 SVGAGI come from the germline V gene (reference sequence). The CDR3 contains 12 residues. The CDR3 reads CASSPPSYEQYF. The CDR3 nucleotides read TGTGCCAGCAGCCCCCCGTCTTACGAGCAGTACTTC.

The chain links TRBV5-5 to TRBJ1-2, with D unclear. Trimming took 3 bases from V and 2 from J, leaving 2 bases between them. CDR1 and CDR2 from the germline V gene are SGHKS and YYEKEE (reference sequence). The CDR3 loop spans 11 amino acids. Written as DNA, the CDR3 is TGTGCCAGCAGCTCGAACTATGGCTACACCTTC. It yields the protein CASSSNYGYTF.

The chain couples TRBV19 to TRBJ2-1; tentatively, D is TRBD2 (6 bases). Per the germline V gene, CDR1 is LNHDA and CDR2 is SQIVND (reference sequence). The CDR3 covers 12 residues. With 3 bases removed from V and 6 bases from J, the gap between germline ends came to 6 bases. The CDR3 coding sequence is TGTGCCAGTAGTATGGGGGGCAATGAGCAGTTCTTC. This codes for CASSMGGNEQFF.

This chain uses TRBV5-1 with TRBJ2-7, with 8 bases that match TRBD1. Germline loops: CDR1 SGHRS, CDR2 YFSETQ. V was clipped by 3 bases and J by 2 bases; unmatched bases: 7. The CDR3 runs 15 residues. Here the CDR3 DNA reads TGCGCCAGCAGCTCCGGACAGGGCCCCACCTACGAGCAGTACTTC. It translates to CASSSGQGPTYEQYF.

The chain carries TRBV7-3 and TRBJ2-3, with TRBD2 as a possible D gene (6 bases). V was shortened by 2 bases and J by 4 bases, with 7 bases between the two germline ends. The CDR3 runs 13 residues. Germline assignment: CDR1 SGHTA and CDR2 FQGTGA. The CDR3 DNA is TGTGCCAGCAGCTTACGGAGGGCAGATACGCAGTATTTT. Protein: CASSLRRADTQYF.

The V and J genes are TRBV29-1 and TRBJ1-5; 7 bases are shared with TRBD1. The germline V gene encodes CDR1 SQVTM and CDR2 ANQGSEA. Trimming took 4 bases from V and 4 from J; bases not matched to a gene: 4. CDR3 size: 13 residues. The CDR3 coding sequence is TGCAGCGTTGGCGGGACAGTTAATCAGCCCCAGCATTTT. Translating gives CSVGGTVNQPQHF.

This chain uses TRBV10-3 with TRBJ2-7; D gene ambiguous. The CDR3 consists of 11 residues. Trimming took off 3 bases at V and 3 bases at J, with 3 bases between the two ends. The germline V gene has CDR1 ENHRY and CDR2 SYGVKD. CDR3 bases: TGTGCCATCAGTGATAGCTACGAGCAGTACTTC. As protein: CAISDSYEQYF.

The chain joins TRBV7-2 to TRBJ1-2; TRBD1 is a possible D gene (5 bases). From germline, CDR1 is SGHTA and CDR2 FQGNSA. V was cut by 5 bases and J by 5 bases, with 21 bases left in between. The CDR3 is 16 residues long. CDR3 in DNA: TGTGCCAGCAGCCCGAGGGAGGGGCTGGTGGCGTATGGCTACACCTTC. Translating gives CASSPREGLVAYGYTF.

The chain combines TRBV5-1 with TRBJ2-1, with D perhaps TRBD2 (7 bases). The CDR3 runs 14 residues. The V gene lost 3 bases and the J gene lost 10 bases, with 17 bases spanning the gap. The germline V gene has CDR1 SGHRS and CDR2 YFSETQ. CDR3 residues: CASSSGGGRKEQFF. The CDR3 nucleotides read TGCGCCAGCAGCTCCGGGGGCGGGAGAAAAGAGCAGTTCTTC.

The chain has TRBV19 and TRBJ2-2; 7 nucleotides match TRBD2. The V and J ends lost 3 bases and 5 bases, in that order; junction bases with no gene match: 6. The germline V gene has CDR1 LNHDA and CDR2 SQIVND (reference sequence). The CDR3 totals 15 residues. CDR3 DNA sequence: TGTGCCAGTAGTATTGAAGCGGGAAGGACCGGGGAGCTGTTTTTT. It encodes CASSIEAGRTGELFF.

The genes are TRBV19 and TRBJ2-4; D unresolved. The CDR3 spans 14 residues. The V and J ends lost 6 bases and 0 bases respectively, with 9 bases between them. CDR1 and CDR2 (germline): LNHDA, SQIVND (reference sequence). The CDR3 spells CASSNELAKNIQYF. DNA for the CDR3: TGTGCCAGTAGCAATGAGCTAGCCAAAAACATTCAGTACTTC.

A word on this clone: One junction end disagrees with the germline gene, perhaps due to a read error. Within the sample, other DNA sequences also encode this same CDR3. The chain has TRBV2 and TRBJ2-7; D may be TRBD2 (5 bases). The germline V gene encodes CDR1 SNHLY and CDR2 FYNNEI. The CDR3 length is 15 residues. CDR3 in DNA: TGTGCCCAGCTCACGGTCCGGGAAGGGAAGGTATGGCAGTACTTT. This gives the protein CAQLTVREGKVWQYF. The full variable domain, rest sourced from reference TRBV2 and TRBJ2-7, is EPEVTQTPSHQVTQMGQEVILRCVPISNHLYFYWYRQILGQKVEFLVSFYNNEISEKSEIFDDQFSVERPDGSNFTLKIRSTKLEDSAMYFCAQLTVREGKVWQYFGPGTRLTVT.

The J gene is TRBJ2-7, the V gene TRBV27, with 7 nucleotides matching TRBD2. The trim removed 0 bases at V and 4 bases at J, leaving 3 bases unmatched. The CDR3 is made up of 14 amino acids. In germline, CDR1 is MNHEY, CDR2 SMNVEV (reference sequence). CDR3 nucleotides: TGTGCCAGCAGTTTATCGGCGGGAGTATACGAGCAGTACTTC. Residues: CASSLSAGVYEQYF.

The DNA for the CDR3 is TGTGCCAGCAGCAAAGAGACTAATAAGGACAGGGAAAGGCCTGGGGCCAACGTCCTGACTTTC. Amino acids: CASSKETNKDRERPGANVLTF. This sequence joins TRBV21-1 and TRBJ2-6; TRBD1, the D gene given by the table, was not confirmed from the DNA. TRBV21-1 is given as a pseudogene. This CDR3 is built from 21 residues.

The V call is TRBV4-2, the J call TRBJ1-2, with D perhaps TRBD1 (6 bases). V dropped 0 bases and J dropped 4 bases, with 18 bases sitting between them. CDR3 length: 17 amino acids. Germline V gene data show CDR1 as LGHNA and CDR2 as YNFKEQ. The CDR3 spells CASSQDPGTSSFYGYTF. The CDR3 DNA follows: TGTGCCAGCAGCCAAGATCCCGGGACATCTTCTTTCTATGGCTACACCTTC.